One sample yielded the 32 T cell receptor beta chains listed below, sequenced in a study of T cells in Graves' hyperthyroidism and ophthalmopathy. Amplification of TCR beta CDR3 regions was performed using RNA transcripts as template. Using the HTBI primer set, a first-round RT-PCR was run on the TCR CDR3. TCRdb independently ran MiXCR on the multiplex PCR reads; one entry per CDR3 protein. The profile shows some 380,000 distinct CDR3 sequences, 13% of them singletons. Sequenced sample: blood. All receptors come from a man younger than 40 with Graves' hyperthyroidism that later progressed to Graves' ophthalmopathy.

The table lists this clonotype with many counts. The rearrangement joins TRBV5-5 to TRBJ2-1, with D perhaps given as TRBD1 or TRBD2 (5 bases each). V was shortened by 0 bases and J by 5 bases, with 12 bases between the two germline ends. CDR3 length equals 15 residues. The germline CDR1 and CDR2 sequences are SGHKS and YYEKEE (reference sequence). CDR3 region: CASSLAGWGNNEQFF. DNA for the CDR3: TGTGCCAGCAGCTTGGCTGGATGGGGGAACAATGAGCAGTTCTTC.

This clonotype was observed a few times. The V call is TRBV19, the J call TRBJ2-7; D possibly corresponds to TRBD1 (6 bases). The CDR3 covers 13 residues. Germline V gives CDR1 LNHDA, CDR2 SQIVND (reference sequence). V lost 5 bases, J lost 2 bases, and 10 bases lay in between. DNA for the CDR3: TGTGCCAGTAGTGTCAGGGGAACCTACGAGCAGTACTTC. It translates to CASSVRGTYEQYF.

The J gene is TRBJ2-7, the V gene TRBV28, with a weak D call TRBD1 (5 bases). The CDR3 covers 14 residues. Germline V CDR1 and CDR2: MDHEN, SYDVKM. V gave up 6 bases and J gave up 2 bases, with 14 bases separating them. The DNA for the CDR3 is TGTGCCAGCAGAACAGTAGGGGTTGCCTACGAGCAGTACTTC. It is translated as CASRTVGVAYEQYF.

This clonotype was seen repeatedly, ten times or more. In DNA form, the CDR3 reads TGTGCCAGCAGTTATCAGACATCGAACTATGGCTACACCTTC. Translating gives CASSYQTSNYGYTF. The chain uses TRBV6-5 and TRBJ1-2; D is ambiguous. This CDR3 is 14 amino acids long. Germline lookup yields CDR1 MNHEY and CDR2 SVGAGI. The V and J ends lost 3 bases and 2 bases respectively, with 10 bases between them.

This clonotype was seen many times. The V and J genes are TRBV12-5 and TRBJ2-1, with 10 bases identical to TRBD1. Trimming at V came to 5 bases and at J to 7 bases, leaving 8 bases not matched to a gene. Per germline, CDR1 LGHNT and CDR2 FRNRAP. CDR3 length: 15 residues. CDR3 nucleotide sequence: TGTGCTAGTGGTAATCCGGGACAGGGGAGGAATGAGCAGTTCTTC. Translated, it gives CASGNPGQGRNEQFF.

This clonotype showed up many times. This chain uses TRBV28 with TRBJ2-7; 8 bases match TRBD1. The CDR3 sequence is 16 residues long. V gave up 6 bases and J gave up 1 base; unmatched junction bases: 11. The germline CDR1 and CDR2 sequences are MDHEN and SYDVKM. In DNA form, the CDR3 reads TGTGCCAGCAGACCCCTCCCGGGACAGGCGTCCTACGAGCAGTACTTC. It codes for CASRPLPGQASYEQYF.

In its sample, this clonotype ranks as medium-sized. This sequence joins TRBV12-3 or TRBV12-4 and TRBJ1-1; no definite D call. This CDR3 contains 13 residues. V lost 5 bases to trimming and J lost 4 bases, with 11 bases between them. CDR3 loop: CASSMSGSTEAFF. In DNA, the CDR3 is TGTGCCAGCAGTATGAGTGGTTCCACTGAAGCTTTCTTT.

The DNA for the CDR3 is TGTGCCAGCTCACCCTCGACAGGGGTCTCGGCGTCACCCCTCCACTTT. Translated, it gives CASSPSTGVSASPLHF. This chain connects TRBV18 to TRBJ1-6; 8 bases are shared with TRBD1. The germline V gene has CDR1 KGHSH and CDR2 LQKENI. The CDR3 has 16 residues. V lost 3 bases to trimming and J lost 10 bases; unmatched junction nucleotides: 11.

CDR3 DNA sequence: TGCGCCAGCAGTTCACATGGGCGGGGGCCCAACAATGAGCAGTTCTTC. This translates into CASSSHGRGPNNEQFF. V and J are TRBV10-2 and TRBJ2-1; possibly TRBD2 for D (7 bases). V dropped 5 bases and J dropped 5 bases, with 19 bases sitting between them. Germline assignment: CDR1 WSHSY and CDR2 SAAADI. The CDR3 totals 16 residues.

The rearrangement uses TRBV4-1 and TRBJ2-1; no reliable D call. The DNA end favors TRBJ2-7, so the J call may be wrong. There are 12 residues in the CDR3. The germline gives CDR1 MGHRA, CDR2 YSYEKL. CDR3 protein: CASSRGYNEQYF. The CDR3, as DNA: TGCGCCAGCAGCCGTGGATACAATGAGCAGTACTTC.

As to this clonotype: A much bigger clone sits one base away, suggesting this may be a read error. V is TRBV9 and J is TRBJ2-3; TRBD1 aligns across 7 bases. V gave up 5 bases and J gave up 2 bases; unmatched junction bases: 2. The length of the CDR3 is 13 residues. Germline loops: CDR1 SGDLS, CDR2 YYNGEE. CDR3 region: CASRGTATDTQYF. The CDR3 DNA reads as TGTGCCAGCAGGGGGACAGCCACAGATACGCAGTATTTT.

This clonotype was recorded a few times. V and J are TRBV20-1 and TRBJ2-7, with a tentative D call TRBD2 (6 bases). Germline CDR1 DFQATT, CDR2 SNEGSKA (reference sequence). The CDR3 is 13 residues long. The V and J ends lost 1 base and 0 bases respectively, with 7 bases between them. The CDR3 loop reads CSARVAVSYEQYF. CDR3 coding DNA: TGCAGTGCTAGAGTAGCGGTCTCCTACGAGCAGTACTTC.

This clonotype showed up just a few times. This rearrangement joins TRBV20-1 to TRBJ2-5; 7 bases map to TRBD1. The CDR3 runs 17 residues. V was pared by 0 bases and J by 6 bases, with 16 bases of the junction left unmatched. Germline V gene data show CDR1 as DFQATT and CDR2 as SNEGSKA (reference sequence). The CDR3 nucleotides read TGCAGTGCTAGAGATCGGAGGAAGGGGGCCAGGGAAAAGACCCAGTACTTC. Translating gives CSARDRRKGAREKTQYF.

In regard to this clonotype: An end of the junction differs from the germline gene, which may be a read error. V is TRBV6-1 and J is TRBJ1-1, with 10 bases lining up with TRBD1. This CDR3 is 14 amino acids long. Germline V lookup: CDR1 MNHNS, CDR2 SASEGT. CDR3: CASREVGTGDKAFF. Written as DNA, the CDR3 is TGTGCCAGCAGAGAAGTAGGGACAGGGGATAAAGCTTTCTTT.

Ten or more counts support this clonotype. The CDR3 sequence: CASLRQARGTQYF. The CDR3, as DNA: TGTGCCAGCCTGAGGCAGGCGCGGGGTACGCAGTATTTT. This chain uses TRBV2 with TRBJ2-3; tentative D call: TRBD2 (6 bases). The germline V gene has CDR1 SNHLY and CDR2 FYNNEI. Deletions cut 8 bases from V and 8 bases from J, with 17 bases between. The CDR3 has 13 residues.

For the CDR3, the DNA is TGTGCCAGCAGTCAGAATACAGGGAGCACCGGGGAGCTGTTTTTT. Encoded protein: CASSQNTGSTGELFF. The J gene is TRBJ2-2, the V gene TRBV12-3 or TRBV12-4; perhaps TRBD1 as D (6 bases). The CDR3 runs to 15 residues. Between the trimmed V and J ends, which lost 5 bases and 4 bases, there was a span of 14 bases.

This clonotype was counted ten times or more. The rearrangement joins TRBV3-1 to TRBJ1-2; D uncertain. This CDR3 has 16 residues. CDR1 LGHDT and CDR2 YNNKEL come from the germline V gene (reference sequence). Trimming pared 3 bases from V and 4 bases from J, leaving 18 bases between. CDR3 sequence: CASSHNVGNQGYGYTF. CDR3 in DNA: TGTGCCAGCAGCCACAACGTGGGGAATCAAGGCTATGGCTACACCTTC.

The chain employs TRBV10-1 and TRBJ2-2; no firm D call. V lost 0 bases and J lost 5, with 4 bases in between. The CDR3 extends over 13 amino acids. Germline V gene sequence: CDR1 WNHNN, CDR2 SYGVQD (reference sequence). The DNA of the CDR3 is TGCGCCAGCAGTGAGTCGTGGACCGGGGAGCTGTTTTTT. It translates to CASSESWTGELFF.

This clonotype was recorded many times. The chain couples TRBV12-3 or TRBV12-4 to TRBJ2-1; 10 bases map to TRBD2. V dropped 6 bases and J dropped 5; count of bases not matched to a gene: 7. CDR3 length: 15 residues. The CDR3 coding sequence is TGTGCCAGCAGCTTACGACTAGCGGGCCACAATGAGCAGTTCTTC. Amino acid sequence: CASSLRLAGHNEQFF.

The table lists this clonotype with many counts. This rearrangement joins TRBV7-8 to TRBJ2-2; D remains ambiguous. V shed 0 bases and J shed 0 bases, with 5 bases lying between them. The germline V gene encodes CDR1 SGHVS and CDR2 FQNEAQ. The CDR3 covers 15 residues. In DNA form, the CDR3 reads TGTGCCAGCAGCTTAGCTGGCCCGAACACCGGGGAGCTGTTTTTT. This codes for CASSLAGPNTGELFF.

Many counts were recorded for this clonotype. The V call is TRBV7-9, the J call TRBJ1-4; D gene uncertain. V lost 5 bases and J lost 0, with 22 bases in between. The CDR3 has 19 residues. Germline CDR1 reads SEHNR; CDR2 reads FQNEAQ (reference sequence). Written as DNA, the CDR3 is TGTGCCAGCAGCAAGTGGTCCGGTCCGCGCGTAGCAACTAATGAAAAACTGTTTTTT. It translates to CASSKWSGPRVATNEKLFF. Variable domain in full (rest from reference TRBV7-9 and TRBJ1-4): DTGVSQNPRHKITKRGQNVTFRCDPISEHNRLYWYRQTLGQGPEFLTYFQNEAQLEKSRLLSDRFSAERPKGSFSTLEIQRTEQGDSAMYLCASSKWSGPRVATNEKLFFGSGTQLSVL.

The sample holds a few counts of this clonotype. One junction end disagrees with the germline gene, perhaps due to a read error. The V gene is TRBV7-9, the J gene TRBJ1-4; D ambiguous. The length of the CDR3 is 14 residues. Germline CDR1 reads SEHNR; CDR2 reads FQNEAQ (reference sequence). The CDR3 sequence is CAGSLGREVEKLFF. CDR3 nucleotide sequence: TGTGCCGGCAGCTTAGGCCGGGAGGTTGAAAAACTGTTTTTT.

The rearrangement joins TRBV10-1 to TRBJ2-7; 13 bases match TRBD2. This CDR3 contains 15 residues. Germline CDR1 reads WNHNN; CDR2 reads SYGVQD (reference sequence). V lost 0 bases, J lost 6 bases, and 2 bases stayed unmatched. The CDR3 sequence: CASSESTSGGTEQYF. The CDR3, as DNA: TGCGCCAGCAGTGAGTCGACTAGCGGGGGGACCGAGCAGTACTTC.

Worth noting for this clonotype: This likely comes from a read error, as the CDR3 has no conserved phenylalanine or tryptophan at its end. The CDR3, as DNA: TGTGCCTGGAGTGTGGGAAACACTGAAGCTTTCTCT. It yields the protein CAWSVGNTEAFS. The rearrangement joins TRBV30 to TRBJ1-1; no reliable D call. The CDR3 sequence is 12 residues long. Germline loops: CDR1 GTSNPN, CDR2 SVGIG (reference sequence). Deletions cut 0 bases from V and 2 bases from J, with 4 bases between.

This clonotype was detected ten times or more. The V gene is TRBV7-9, the J gene TRBJ1-5; TRBD1 is a possible D gene (5 bases). V was cut by 4 bases and J by 5 bases, with 21 bases left in between. The CDR3 is 17 residues long. Germline V lookup: CDR1 SEHNR, CDR2 FQNEAQ (reference sequence). This CDR3 is CASSYRWGLRDHQPQHF. The CDR3 DNA sequence: TGTGCCAGCAGCTACAGGTGGGGCCTAAGGGACCATCAGCCCCAGCATTTT.

The chain carries TRBV10-3 and TRBJ2-1; D is unresolved. CDR1 ENHRY and CDR2 SYGVKD come from the germline V gene. This CDR3 has 11 amino acids. V was shortened by 8 bases and J by 5 bases, with 7 bases between the two germline ends. CDR3: CAIYGNNEQFF. The CDR3 nucleotides read TGTGCCATCTATGGAAACAATGAGCAGTTCTTC.

The rearrangement links TRBV19 to TRBJ2-2; TRBD1 or TRBD2 may be the D gene (5 bases each). The germline V and J ends were trimmed by 5 bases and 4 bases, with 8 bases remaining between them. Germline V lookup: CDR1 LNHDA, CDR2 SQIVND (reference sequence). The CDR3 consists of 13 residues. This chain's CDR3 is CASSGGGTGELFF. CDR3 bases: TGTGCCAGTAGTGGTGGGGGCACCGGGGAGCTGTTTTTT.

The chain has TRBV19 and TRBJ1-1; D is uncertain. The CDR3 is made up of 14 amino acids. Germline-derived CDR1 and CDR2 are LNHDA and SQIVND (reference sequence). Trimming cost V 7 bases and J 0 bases, with 12 bases left between them. The CDR3 loop is CASNWTAVNTEAFF. The DNA of the CDR3 is TGTGCCAGTAATTGGACGGCCGTGAACACTGAAGCTTTCTTT.

This clonotype was recorded many times. The chain joins TRBV20-1 to TRBJ1-2, with D possibly matching TRBD1 (6 bases). V lost 1 base, J lost 6 bases, and 15 bases lay in between. CDR3 size: 14 residues. Per germline, CDR1 DFQATT and CDR2 SNEGSKA (reference sequence). This CDR3 reads CSARVGTGLDGYTF. CDR3 coding DNA: TGCAGTGCTAGAGTCGGTACAGGGCTGGATGGCTACACCTTC.

For this clonotype: A much larger clone differs from this one at a single base, so this may be a read error. The chain links TRBV7-3 to TRBJ1-2, with a weak D call TRBD1 (5 bases). The CDR3 spans 12 residues. V gave up 5 bases and J gave up 4 bases, with 8 bases separating them. Germline V gives CDR1 SGHTA, CDR2 FQGTGA. CDR3 region: CASSRGIYGYTF. CDR3 DNA sequence: TGTGCCAGCAGCCGGGGCATCTATGGCTACACCTTC.

Of note for this clonotype: No conserved phenylalanine or tryptophan ends this CDR3, so it is likely a read error. The chain employs TRBV5-4 and TRBJ1-2; TRBD1 aligns across 8 bases. V dropped 3 bases and J dropped 2; count of bases not matched to a gene: 6. Germline V gene sequence: CDR1 SGHNT, CDR2 YYREEE (reference sequence). The CDR3 totals 15 residues. This CDR3 reads CASSWTGWGNYGYTY. The CDR3, as DNA: TGTGCCAGCAGCTGGACAGGGTGGGGGAACTATGGCTACACCTAC.

This clonotype has just a few counts. The CDR3 is CASSLTRGLGDTQYF. Written as DNA, the CDR3 is TGTGCCAGCAGTCTAACCAGGGGGCTTGGTGATACGCAGTATTTT. The chain uses TRBV28 and TRBJ2-3, with TRBD1 identical over 8 bases. In germline, CDR1 is MDHEN, CDR2 SYDVKM. The CDR3 is made up of 15 amino acids. With V trimmed by 5 bases and J by 6 bases, 10 bases remained unmatched.